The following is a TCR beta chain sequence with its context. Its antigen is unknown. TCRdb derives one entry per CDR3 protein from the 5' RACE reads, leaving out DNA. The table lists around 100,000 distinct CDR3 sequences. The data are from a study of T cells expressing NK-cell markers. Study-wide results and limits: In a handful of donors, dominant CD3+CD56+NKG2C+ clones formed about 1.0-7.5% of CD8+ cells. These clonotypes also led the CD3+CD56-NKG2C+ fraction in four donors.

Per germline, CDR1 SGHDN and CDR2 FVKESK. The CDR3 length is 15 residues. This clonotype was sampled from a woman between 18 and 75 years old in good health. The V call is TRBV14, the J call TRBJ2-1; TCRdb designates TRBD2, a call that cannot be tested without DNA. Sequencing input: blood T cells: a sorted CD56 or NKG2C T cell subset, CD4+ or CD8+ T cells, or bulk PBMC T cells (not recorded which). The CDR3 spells CASSQDLTGYNEQFF.